This T cell receptor beta chain originates from a study of shared clonotypes between healthy human individuals. The protocol was immunoSEQ multiplex PCR, while the TCRdb copy is restricted to in-frame clones and leaves out a portion. The sample lists around 1.5 million clones, around 98% occurring once. V shed 7 bases, J shed 1 base, and the junction held 7 bases outside the gene matches. CDR1 is SGHRS and CDR2 is YFSETQ in the germline V gene. The CDR3 is made up of 14 amino acids. The study's findings and limits: Rarefaction revealed incomplete sorted-subset sequencing despite large depth. Researchers found naive subsets generally carried larger estimated richness than memory subsets. In several donors, about 5% of naive CD4 clonotypes appeared in common.

Turning to this clone: The antigen remains undetermined.

Those who donated, Caucasian adults without exception, all lived in Nashville, Tennessee. The chain links TRBV5-1 to TRBJ2-7; the match to TRBD1 covers 8 bases. The sequenced sample consisted of naive CD4+ T cells sorted from blood. Noted subset: CD45RA+ positively selected. The TCR sequence derives from a young man in good health. CDR3 DNA: TGCGCCAGCGGCGCGACAGGGGTATCCTACGAGCAGTACTTC. Its translation: CASGATGVSYEQYF.